Listed below are T cell receptor beta chains from one sample, sequenced in a study of CXCR3-negative and CXCR3-positive naive CD8 T cells. After re-calling the 5' RACE reads, TCRdb lists one entry per CDR3 protein, DNA absent. The listing records tens of thousands of distinct CDR3 sequences. The source material was naive CXCR3- CD8+ T cells from blood. The receptors were gathered from a human donor in good health. Some clones in this sample may be carry-over from other donors' samples. Each CDR3 is given with its conserved first and last residue. Clone size is stated in some rows and not others, as once, few, many or a class when expanded.

V,size,J,length,CDR3
TRBV4-1,NA,TRBJ2-7,14,CASSQGTSTYEQYF
TRBV7-6,NA,TRBJ2-1,13,CASSPRPGNEQFF
TRBV4-2,NA,TRBJ1-4,16,CGSSQAVTPRDEKLFF
TRBV30,NA,TRBJ2-7,12,CAWDRGTYEQYF
TRBV6-5,NA,TRBJ1-2,13,CASSPTGDYGYTF
TRBV6-1,NA,TRBJ2-3,16,CASSGLVRGNTDTQYF
TRBV7-9,NA,TRBJ2-4,14,CASSLDYGKNIQYF
TRBV6-5,NA,TRBJ2-7,14,CASSYWGASYEQYF
TRBV10-3,NA,TRBJ1-1,12,CARRTDWTEAFF
TRBV12-3/TRBV12-4,NA,TRBJ2-1,15,CASSQFLSLSNEQFF
TRBV9,NA,TRBJ2-1,15,CASSVYSGNYNEQFF
TRBV14,NA,TRBJ1-1,17,CASSQDPSDTKNTEAFF
TRBV29-1,NA,TRBJ1-1,12,CSVEIEGIEAFF
TRBV28,NA,TRBJ2-3,16,CASSLVGTLTTDTQYF
TRBV6-4,NA,TRBJ1-1,13,CASSDGENTEAFF
TRBV28,NA,TRBJ2-1,13,CASSPPGTDEQFF
TRBV9,NA,TRBJ2-5,15,CASSVEAGPGETQYF
TRBV12-3/TRBV12-4,NA,TRBJ2-3,19,CASSFPREGPAVVTDTQYF
TRBV6-6,NA,TRBJ2-5,14,CATTRTGRGETQYF
TRBV5-1,NA,TRBJ2-1,16,CASSLAGVPVGNEQFF
TRBV7-6,medium-sized,TRBJ2-1,18,CASSLAFYPDGGEDEQFF
TRBV28,NA,TRBJ2-5,13,CASSFPGLETQYF
TRBV4-3,NA,TRBJ2-7,14,CASSQGDSSYEQYF
TRBV21-1,NA,TRBJ2-1,15,CASSILAEPYNEQFF
TRBV29-1,NA,TRBJ1-2,15,CSVEVSSGNGYGYTF
TRBV7-8,NA,TRBJ1-3,15,CASSLGSGAGNTIYF
TRBV28,NA,TRBJ2-7,12,CASSFARYEQYF
TRBV7-8,NA,TRBJ2-5,15,CASSPAGTPRETQYF
TRBV7-6,NA,TRBJ1-1,15,CASSLGTAGNTEAFF
TRBV7-3,NA,TRBJ2-2,15,CASSFHRPPPGELFF
TRBV5-1,NA,TRBJ2-5,16,CASSFRDRPIKETQYF
TRBV7-8,NA,TRBJ2-7,15,CASLLGTGGLNEQYF
TRBV19,NA,TRBJ2-4,13,CASSVSLGNIQYF
TRBV28,NA,TRBJ2-5,13,CASSLVRLETQNF
TRBV6-5,NA,TRBJ2-2,19,CASSYSLAPGGGGAGELFF
TRBV25-1,NA,TRBJ1-2,12,CASGDRGRGYTF
TRBV7-9,NA,TRBJ1-1,14,CASSLVTGDTEAFF
TRBV28,NA,TRBJ2-2,12,CASSLGIGELFF
TRBV4-3,NA,TRBJ1-1,14,CASSQEGMNTEAFF
TRBV28,NA,TRBJ2-3,15,CASSLLAGGTDTQYF
TRBV14,NA,TRBJ2-1,15,CASSRGTGVYNEQFF
TRBV12-3/TRBV12-4,NA,TRBJ2-5,15,CASTTFLGGEETQYF
TRBV6-6,NA,TRBJ2-1,14,CASSGLDLNNEQFF
TRBV25-1,NA,TRBJ2-2,11,CASSEGGELFF
TRBV20-1,NA,TRBJ2-7,14,CSARPDREMFEQYF
TRBV10-3,NA,TRBJ1-5,15,CAVGEGPELNQPQHF
TRBV10-3,NA,TRBJ2-2,13,CAILDENTGELFF
TRBV10-3,NA,TRBJ1-2,14,CAISEPRTAYGYTF
TRBV5-4,NA,TRBJ1-1,14,CASSWRTGGSEAFF
TRBV5-1,NA,TRBJ1-1,13,CASSLLDQPEAFF
TRBV7-2,NA,TRBJ2-7,12,CASSFGGSEQYF
TRBV14,NA,TRBJ2-1,16,CASSQDPLTSLNEQFF
TRBV12-3/TRBV12-4,NA,TRBJ2-3,15,CASSRSGGNTDTQYF
TRBV28,NA,TRBJ2-1,15,CASRSRGGAYNEQFF